This T cell receptor beta chain is from a study of T cells in Graves' hyperthyroidism and ophthalmopathy. The ends were cut back, 4 bases at V and 8 bases at J, with 12 bases in the middle. Germline V lookup: CDR1 SNHLY, CDR2 FYNNEI. The CDR3 consists of 13 residues. Template material for amplifying TCR beta CDR3 regions consisted of RNA transcripts. The primer set for the first-round RT-PCR of the TCR CDR3 was HTBI. TCRdb re-analysed the multiplex PCR reads in MiXCR, keeping a single row per CDR3 protein. The sample yields roughly 560,000 distinct CDR3 sequences, about 15% seen once. Study observations and caveats: Most clonotypes expanded in thyroid above 0.001 were likewise present in blood.

Uncontrolled infection, other autoimmune disease, pregnancy or lactation disqualified patients from enrolment. This clonotype was counted at least ten times. What it binds is not known. Specimen: blood. This TCR came from a middle-aged woman with Graves' ophthalmopathy. The V and J genes are TRBV2 and TRBJ2-1; TRBD1 might be the D (6 bases). In DNA form, the CDR3 reads TGTGCCAGCAGTGTCCGGGCAGGGGATGAGCAGTTCTTC. Translated: CASSVRAGDEQFF.